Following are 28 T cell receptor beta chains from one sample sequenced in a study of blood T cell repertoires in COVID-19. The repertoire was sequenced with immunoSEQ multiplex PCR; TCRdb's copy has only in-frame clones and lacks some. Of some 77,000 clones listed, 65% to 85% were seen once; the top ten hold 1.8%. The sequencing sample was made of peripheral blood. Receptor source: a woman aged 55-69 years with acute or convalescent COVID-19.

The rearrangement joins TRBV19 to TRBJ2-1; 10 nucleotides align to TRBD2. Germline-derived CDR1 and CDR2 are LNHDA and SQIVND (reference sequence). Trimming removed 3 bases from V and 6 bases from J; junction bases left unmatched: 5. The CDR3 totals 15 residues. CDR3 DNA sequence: TGTGCCAGTAGTATTTCGCTAGCGGGAGTCAATGAGCAGTTCTTC. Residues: CASSISLAGVNEQFF.

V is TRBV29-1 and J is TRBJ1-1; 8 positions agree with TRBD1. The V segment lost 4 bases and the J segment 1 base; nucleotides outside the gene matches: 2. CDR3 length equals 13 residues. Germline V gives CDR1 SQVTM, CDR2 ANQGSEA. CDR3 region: CSVGDRRNTEAFF. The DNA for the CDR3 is TGCAGCGTTGGGGACAGGCGGAACACTGAAGCTTTCTTT.

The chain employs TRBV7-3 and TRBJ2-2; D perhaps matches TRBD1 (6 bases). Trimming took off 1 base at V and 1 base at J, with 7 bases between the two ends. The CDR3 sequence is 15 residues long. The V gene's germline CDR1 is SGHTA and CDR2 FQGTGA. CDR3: CASSLKTGNTGELFF. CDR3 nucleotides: TGTGCCAGCAGCTTAAAGACAGGGAACACCGGGGAGCTGTTTTTT.

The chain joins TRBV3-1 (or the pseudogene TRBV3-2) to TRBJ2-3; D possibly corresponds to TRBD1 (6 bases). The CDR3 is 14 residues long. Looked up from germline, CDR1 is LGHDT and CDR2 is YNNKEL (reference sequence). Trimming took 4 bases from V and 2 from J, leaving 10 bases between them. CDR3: CASSRGQTTDTQYF. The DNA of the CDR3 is TGTGCCAGCAGCCGCGGACAGACCACAGATACGCAGTATTTT.

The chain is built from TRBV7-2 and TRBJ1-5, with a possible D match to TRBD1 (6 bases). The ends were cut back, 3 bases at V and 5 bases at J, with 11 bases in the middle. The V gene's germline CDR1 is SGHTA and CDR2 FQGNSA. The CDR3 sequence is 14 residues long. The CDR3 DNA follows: TGTGCCAGCAGCTTTGCGGGGGGCGATCAGCCCCAGCATTTT. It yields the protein CASSFAGGDQPQHF.

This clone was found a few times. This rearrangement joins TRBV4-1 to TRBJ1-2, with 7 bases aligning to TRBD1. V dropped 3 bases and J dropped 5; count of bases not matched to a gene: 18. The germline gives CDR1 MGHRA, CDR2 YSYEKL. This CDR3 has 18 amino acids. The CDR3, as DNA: TGCGCCAGCAGCCACTTTTTCCGTCGGGACAGAGAGTCATATGGCTACACCTTC. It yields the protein CASSHFFRRDRESYGYTF.

The CDR3 DNA reads as TGTGCCAGCAGCCTACCCGCCGGACTAGCGGGATATGGTGCAGATACGCAGTATTTT. It codes for CASSLPAGLAGYGADTQYF. The chain combines TRBV7-7 with TRBJ2-3, with 12 nucleotides matching TRBD2. V was pared by 5 bases and J by 4 bases, with 16 bases of the junction left unmatched. CDR1 SSHAT and CDR2 FNYEAQ come from the germline V gene (reference sequence). The CDR3 spans 19 residues.

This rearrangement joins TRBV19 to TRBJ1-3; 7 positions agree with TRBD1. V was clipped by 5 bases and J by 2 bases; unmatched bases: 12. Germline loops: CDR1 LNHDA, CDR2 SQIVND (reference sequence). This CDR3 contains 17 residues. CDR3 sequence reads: CASSAMTGSVTGNTIYF. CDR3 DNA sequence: TGTGCCAGTAGTGCGATGACAGGGTCCGTAACTGGAAACACCATATATTTT.

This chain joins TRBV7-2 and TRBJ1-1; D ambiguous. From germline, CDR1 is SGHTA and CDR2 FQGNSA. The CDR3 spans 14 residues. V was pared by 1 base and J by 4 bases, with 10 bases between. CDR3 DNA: TGTGCCAGCAGCTTAGTGCGGGAGGCCACTGAAGCTTTCTTT. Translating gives CASSLVREATEAFF.

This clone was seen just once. The CDR3 reads CASSHSFGQGNQPQHF. Written as DNA, the CDR3 is TGTGCCAGCAGCCATTCCTTCGGACAGGGCAATCAGCCCCAGCATTTT. V gene TRBV3-1 (or the pseudogene TRBV3-2) combines with J gene TRBJ1-5; 7 bases agree with TRBD1. This CDR3 is 16 amino acids long. Germline assignment: CDR1 LGHDT and CDR2 YNNKEL (reference sequence). V lost 3 bases to trimming and J lost 2 bases; unmatched junction nucleotides: 7.

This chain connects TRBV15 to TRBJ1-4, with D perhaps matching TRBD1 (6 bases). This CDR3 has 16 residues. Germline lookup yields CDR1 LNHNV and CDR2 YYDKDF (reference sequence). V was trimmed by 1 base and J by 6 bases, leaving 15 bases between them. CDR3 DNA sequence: TGTGCCACCAGCAGAGGAGGTCGCAGGGGAGATGAAAAACTGTTTTTT. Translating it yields CATSRGGRRGDEKLFF. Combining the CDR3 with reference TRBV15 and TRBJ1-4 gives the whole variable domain DAMVIQNPRYQVTQFGKPVTLSCSQTLNHNVMYWYQQKSSQAPKLLFHYYDKDFNNEADTPDNFQSRRPNTSFCFLDIRSPGLGDTAMYLCATSRGGRRGDEKLFFGSGTQLSVL.

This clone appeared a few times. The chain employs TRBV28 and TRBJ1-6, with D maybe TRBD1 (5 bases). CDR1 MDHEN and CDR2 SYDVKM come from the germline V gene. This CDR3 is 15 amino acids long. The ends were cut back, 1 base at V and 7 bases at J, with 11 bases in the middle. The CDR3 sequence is CASSLYRQGNSPLHF. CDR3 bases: TGTGCCAGCAGTTTATATCGCCAGGGAAATTCACCCCTCCACTTT.

The DNA for the CDR3 is TGTGCCAGCAGTCCGGGGCCTAGCGGGGGGATCAACACAGATACGCAGTATTTT. It encodes CASSPGPSGGINTDTQYF. The chain recombines TRBV6-6 with TRBJ2-3; 11 nucleotides align to TRBD2. Germline loops: CDR1 MNHNY, CDR2 SVGAGI (reference sequence). The CDR3 is 18 amino acids. V dropped 5 bases and J dropped 2; count of bases not matched to a gene: 12.

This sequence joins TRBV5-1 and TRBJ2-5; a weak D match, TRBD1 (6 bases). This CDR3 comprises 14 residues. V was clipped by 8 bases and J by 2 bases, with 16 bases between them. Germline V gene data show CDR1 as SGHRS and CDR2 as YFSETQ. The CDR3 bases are TGCGCCAGGGGGGACACGAGATTACAAGAGACCCAGTACTTC. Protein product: CARGDTRLQETQYF.

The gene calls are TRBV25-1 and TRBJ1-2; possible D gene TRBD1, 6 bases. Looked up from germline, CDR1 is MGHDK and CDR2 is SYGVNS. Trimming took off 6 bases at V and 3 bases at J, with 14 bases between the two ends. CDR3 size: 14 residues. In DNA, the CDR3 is TGTGCCAGCAGCCCAGGACAGCAGGACTATGGCTACACCTTC. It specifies CASSPGQQDYGYTF.

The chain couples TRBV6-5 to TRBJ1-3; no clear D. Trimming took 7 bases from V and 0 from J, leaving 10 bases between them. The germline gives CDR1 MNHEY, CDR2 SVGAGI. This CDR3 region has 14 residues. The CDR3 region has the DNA TGTGCCAGCAAAAGTGGAGTCTCTGGAAACACCATATATTTT. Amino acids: CASKSGVSGNTIYF.

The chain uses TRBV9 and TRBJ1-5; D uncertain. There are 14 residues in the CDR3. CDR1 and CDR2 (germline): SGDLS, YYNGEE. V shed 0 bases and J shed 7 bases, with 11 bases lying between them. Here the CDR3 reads CASSVGLPGQPQHF. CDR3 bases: TGTGCCAGCAGCGTAGGGTTACCCGGGCAGCCCCAGCATTTT.

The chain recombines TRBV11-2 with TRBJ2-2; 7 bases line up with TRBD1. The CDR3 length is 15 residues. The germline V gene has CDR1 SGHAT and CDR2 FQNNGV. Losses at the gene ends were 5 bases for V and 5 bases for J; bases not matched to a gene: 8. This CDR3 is CASSADRVQTGELFF. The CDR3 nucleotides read TGTGCCAGCAGCGCAGACAGGGTTCAGACCGGGGAGCTGTTTTTT.

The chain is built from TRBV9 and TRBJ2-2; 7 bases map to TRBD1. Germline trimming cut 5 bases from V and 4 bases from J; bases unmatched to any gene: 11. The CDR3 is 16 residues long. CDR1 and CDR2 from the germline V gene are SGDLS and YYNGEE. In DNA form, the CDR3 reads TGTGCCAGCAGTCTTGAGGGGGCGCGGTTCACCGGGGAGCTGTTTTTT. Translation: CASSLEGARFTGELFF.

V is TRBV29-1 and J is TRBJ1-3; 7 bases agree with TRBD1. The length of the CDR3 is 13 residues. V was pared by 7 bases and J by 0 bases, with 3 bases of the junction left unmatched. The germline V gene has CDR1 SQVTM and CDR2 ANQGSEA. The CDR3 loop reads CSAGTDSGNTIYF. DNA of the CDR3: TGCAGCGCTGGGACAGACTCTGGAAACACCATATATTTT.

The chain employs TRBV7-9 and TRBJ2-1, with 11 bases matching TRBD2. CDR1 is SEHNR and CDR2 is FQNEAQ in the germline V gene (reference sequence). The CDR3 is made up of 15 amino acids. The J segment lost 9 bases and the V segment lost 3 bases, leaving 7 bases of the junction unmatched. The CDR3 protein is CASSFTSGGLGEQFF. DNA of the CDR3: TGTGCCAGCAGCTTCACTAGCGGGGGTCTCGGTGAGCAGTTCTTC.

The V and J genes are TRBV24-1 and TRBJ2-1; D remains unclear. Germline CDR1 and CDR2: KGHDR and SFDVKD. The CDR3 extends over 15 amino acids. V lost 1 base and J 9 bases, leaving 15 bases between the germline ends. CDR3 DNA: TGTGCCACCAGTGATTTTGGATCGGCGGCCTCTGAGCAGTTCTTC. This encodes CATSDFGSAASEQFF.

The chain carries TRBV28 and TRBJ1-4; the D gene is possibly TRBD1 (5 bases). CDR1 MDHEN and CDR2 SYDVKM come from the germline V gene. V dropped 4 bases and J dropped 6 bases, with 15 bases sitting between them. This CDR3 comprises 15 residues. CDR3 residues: CASSWLTVGDEKLFF. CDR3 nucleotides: TGTGCCAGCAGTTGGTTGACGGTAGGGGATGAAAAACTGTTTTTT.

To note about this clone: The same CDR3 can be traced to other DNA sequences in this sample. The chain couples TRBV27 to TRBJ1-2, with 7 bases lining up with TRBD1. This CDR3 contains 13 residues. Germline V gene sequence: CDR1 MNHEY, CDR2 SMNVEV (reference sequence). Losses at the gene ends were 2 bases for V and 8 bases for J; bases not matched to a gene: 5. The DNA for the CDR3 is TGTGCCAGCAGTTTACCGACAGGGAGAGGCTACACCTTC. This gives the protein CASSLPTGRGYTF.

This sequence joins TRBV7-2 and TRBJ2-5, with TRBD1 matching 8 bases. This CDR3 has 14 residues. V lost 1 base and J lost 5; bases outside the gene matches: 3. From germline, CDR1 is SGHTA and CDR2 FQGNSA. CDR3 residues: CASSLGSGGETQYF. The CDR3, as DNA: TGTGCCAGCAGCTTAGGTTCAGGGGGCGAGACCCAGTACTTC.

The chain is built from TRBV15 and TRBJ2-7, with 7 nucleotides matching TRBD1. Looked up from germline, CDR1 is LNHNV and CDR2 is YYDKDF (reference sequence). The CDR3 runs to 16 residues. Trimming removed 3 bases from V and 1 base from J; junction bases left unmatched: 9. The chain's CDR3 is CATSSFPTTGSYEQYF. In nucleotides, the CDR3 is TGTGCCACCAGCAGCTTTCCCACGACAGGGTCCTACGAGCAGTACTTC. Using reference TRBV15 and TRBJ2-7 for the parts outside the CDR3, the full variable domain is DAMVIQNPRYQVTQFGKPVTLSCSQTLNHNVMYWYQQKSSQAPKLLFHYYDKDFNNEADTPDNFQSRRPNTSFCFLDIRSPGLGDTAMYLCATSSFPTTGSYEQYFGPGTRLTVT.

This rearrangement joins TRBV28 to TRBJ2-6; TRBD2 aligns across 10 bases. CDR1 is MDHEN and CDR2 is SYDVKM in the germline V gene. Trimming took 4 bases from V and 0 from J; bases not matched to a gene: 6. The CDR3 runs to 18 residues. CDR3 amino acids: CASSSLAGGPSGANVLTF. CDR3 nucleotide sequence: TGTGCCAGCAGTTCCTTAGCGGGAGGCCCCTCTGGGGCCAACGTCCTGACTTTC.

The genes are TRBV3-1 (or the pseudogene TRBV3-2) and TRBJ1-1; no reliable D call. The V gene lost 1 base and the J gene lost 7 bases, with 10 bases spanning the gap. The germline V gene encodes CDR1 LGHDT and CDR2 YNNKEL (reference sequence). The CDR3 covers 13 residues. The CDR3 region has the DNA TGTGCCAGCAGCCAAGGCGGGAGGAGTGAAGCTTTCTTT. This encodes CASSQGGRSEAFF.